This TCR beta chain was captured in a study of shared T cell receptors in the human thymus. Using immunoSEQ multiplex PCR, the repertoire was profiled, and TCRdb retains in-frame clones only, with some absent. This sample has some 700,000 clones, with approximately 85% found just once. These data are also associated with another study on human thymus T cells. That investigation notes: Thymic tissue was derived from resections collected during corrective heart surgery.

The TCR comes from a girl less than two years old with a congenital heart defect. The sequenced sample consisted of thymocytes.

The CDR3 protein is CASSDTFRGKGADIQYF. CDR3 DNA: TGTGCCAGCAGTGACACCTTTCGGGGGAAGGGTGCGGACATTCAGTACTTC. The chain carries TRBV6-1 and TRBJ2-4, with D maybe TRBD2 (6 bases). Trimming pared 3 bases from V and 8 bases from J, leaving 23 bases between. Germline CDR1 reads MNHNS; CDR2 reads SASEGT. This CDR3 spans 17 amino acids.